The present entry profiles one T cell receptor beta chain with its context. Its antigen remains unknown. These data belong to a study of radiation and T cells in renal cell carcinoma. Study as a whole: Nephrectomy followed 15 Gy stereotactic body radiation by 4 weeks.

The table came from immunoSEQ multiplex PCR; TCRdb's copy has only in-frame clones and leaves some out. This repertoire shows 130,000 to 150,000 clones, roughly 84% found once; its top ten account for around 13%. Unmatched junction bases numbered 9, after V lost 4 bases and J lost 2 bases. Germline V CDR1 and CDR2: LGHNA, YNFKEQ. CDR3 length equals 16 residues. Study-wide results and caveats: Top tumor clonotypes rose in blood 2 weeks post-radiation, then contracted.

Time point indicated: baseline pretreatment blood. Treatment reported: 15 Gy SBRT to primary tumor, nephrectomy 4 weeks later. Radiation-treated patients gave blood at baseline, week 2 and week 4. This renal cell carcinoma was of the clear cell type. The receptor's source is a woman in her 50s with renal cell carcinoma. The sequences come from blood, collected from a patient whose treatment included radiotherapy and nephrectomy. The V gene is TRBV4-2, the J gene TRBJ2-7; 9 bases are shared with TRBD1. In DNA, the CDR3 is TGTGCCAGCAGCCCAAGACAGGGGGGTACGACCTACGAGCAGTACTTC. It codes for CASSPRQGGTTYEQYF.